The T cell receptor beta chain described here comes from a study of Ad26.COV2.S vaccination and SARS-CoV-2 variants. V was cut by 2 bases and J by 5 bases, with 16 bases left in between. The CDR3 sequence is 16 residues long. Germline CDR1 is MGHRA and CDR2 is YSYEKL. This clone came up once. TCRdb keeps only in-frame clones here, not all; method: immunoSEQ multiplex PCR. The sample has 330,000 or so clones, roughly 90% seen once. Treatment denoted: approximately 18 received Ad26.COV2.S at low or high dose, single or two shots; roughly five received placebo; per-sample allocation not given. Samples came from day 63 after the first vaccine or placebo injection.

The sequencing here drew on peripheral blood, taken in a trial of Ad26.COV2.S vaccine versus placebo. This sequence joins TRBV4-1 and TRBJ2-1, with D unclear. The TCR sequence derives from a person between 18 and 60 years old who received the Ad26.COV2.S COVID-19 vaccine or a placebo. In nucleotides, the CDR3 is TGCGCCAGCAGCCAACCCGTCTTGGTCTCAGACAATGAGCAGTTCTTC. This translates into CASSQPVLVSDNEQFF.